This T cell receptor beta chain was captured in a study of T cells in Graves' hyperthyroidism and ophthalmopathy. V lost 6 bases to trimming and J lost 1 base, with 5 bases between them. Germline loops: CDR1 SNHLY, CDR2 FYNNEI. CDR3 length equals 12 residues. It was RNA transcripts that yielded the amplified TCR beta CDR3 regions. HTBI primers were employed in a first-round RT-PCR of the TCR CDR3. TCRdb re-analysed the multiplex PCR reads in MiXCR, keeping a single row per CDR3 protein. The data hold about 690,000 distinct CDR3 sequences, with roughly 17% observed a single time. This clonotype was seen repeatedly, ten times or more. Its antigen is unidentified. Points from the study as a whole: A model of 13 V-J features distinguished ophthalmopathy from stable hyperthyroidism.

The chain links TRBV2 to TRBJ2-3, with D unclear. The clonotype originates from a man aged 45-65 years with Graves' hyperthyroidism. The source material was blood. This chain's CDR3 is CASRWGTDTQYF. The CDR3 DNA reads TGTGCCAGCAGGTGGGGCACAGATACGCAGTATTTT.